One sample yielded the 6 T cell receptor beta chains listed below, sequenced in a study of identical twins. TCRdb reprocessed the 5' RACE reads with MiXCR, giving one entry per CDR3 protein. The data hold some 630,000 distinct CDR3 sequences, with roughly 6.6% observed a single time. In addition, the sample was reused for a study of yellow fever vaccine responses in identical twins.

Sequenced sample: PBMCs. These receptors originate from a woman between 18 and 29 years old in good health.

V and J are TRBV20-1 and TRBJ1-1; D remains unclear. CDR1 and CDR2 (germline): DFQATT, SNEGSKA (reference sequence). V lost 0 bases, J lost 1 base, and 9 bases lay in between. This CDR3 comprises 14 residues. The CDR3 sequence is CSARDGPSNTEAFF. The CDR3 DNA reads as TGCAGTGCTAGAGATGGGCCCTCGAACACTGAAGCTTTCTTT.

The table lists this clonotype with many counts. The chain has TRBV28 and TRBJ2-3; tentatively, D is TRBD1 (5 bases). Germline CDR1 reads MDHEN; CDR2 reads SYDVKM. The CDR3 has 14 residues. Trimming left V 8 bases short and J 3 bases short, with 15 bases between. The CDR3 sequence: CASSQTAGTDTQYF. The CDR3 coding sequence is TGTGCCAGCTCGCAAACGGCAGGGACAGATACGCAGTATTTT.

In its sample, this clonotype was seen a few times. The chain uses TRBV5-6 and TRBJ2-1, with no clear D. Trimming removed 1 base at V and 5 bases at J, with 13 bases between. There are 15 residues in the CDR3. CDR1 and CDR2 from the germline V gene are SGHDT and YYEEEE. The CDR3 region is CASSLLSSYNNEQFF. The CDR3 coding sequence is TGTGCCAGCAGCTTGTTGTCTAGTTATAACAATGAGCAGTTCTTC.

This sequence joins TRBV5-1 and TRBJ2-5, with 7 bases aligning to TRBD2. Germline V CDR1 and CDR2: SGHRS, YFSETQ. The CDR3 totals 14 residues. J was trimmed by 5 bases and V by 2 bases; bases with no gene match: 6. The CDR3 DNA reads as TGCGCCAGCAGCTTAGCGGGGAAGGGGGAGACCCAGTACTTC. This gives the protein CASSLAGKGETQYF.

This clonotype was detected ten times or more. For the CDR3, the DNA is TGCGCCAGCAGCCCCAGGACAGGTACCGGGGAGCTGTTTTTT. Protein product: CASSPRTGTGELFF. V and J are TRBV5-1 and TRBJ2-2; 7 nucleotides line up with TRBD1. CDR1 SGHRS and CDR2 YFSETQ come from the germline V gene. Trimming removed 4 bases from V and 5 bases from J; junction bases left unmatched: 5. There are 14 residues in the CDR3.

Only a few counts were recorded for this clonotype. The chain carries TRBV28 and TRBJ2-3; 7 bases fit TRBD2. The CDR3 covers 18 residues. V was pared by 4 bases and J by 2 bases, with 15 bases of the junction left unmatched. The germline V gene encodes CDR1 MDHEN and CDR2 SYDVKM. The CDR3 loop is CASSSPEVEGGPTDTQYF. CDR3 DNA sequence: TGTGCCAGCAGTTCCCCAGAGGTGGAGGGAGGGCCCACAGATACGCAGTATTTT.